This is a list of T cell receptor beta chains from one sample in a study of T cells in Graves' hyperthyroidism and ophthalmopathy. From the multiplex PCR reads, TCRdb called clonotypes with MiXCR, one entry per CDR3 protein. The sample has 350,000 to 400,000 distinct CDR3 sequences; under 15% are singletons. The sequencing input was blood. Receptors originate from a woman in her twenties or thirties with Graves' hyperthyroidism. Both conserved end residues are trimmed from each CDR3.

v_gene	j_gene	CDR3aa
TRBV12-5	TRBJ2-1	ASGLGGGDNEQF
TRBV4-1	TRBJ2-1	ASSQDWGAGIEQF
TRBV5-1	TRBJ2-1	ASSLSLAGPEQF
TRBV24-1	TRBJ2-5	ATSDLGRGREETQY
TRBV11-2	TRBJ2-2	ASSLDSGAANTGELF
TRBV6-1	TRBJ2-3	ASSGGRTADTQY
TRBV24-1	TRBJ2-7	ATSDSGEPYEQY
TRBV6-2/TRBV6-3	TRBJ2-1	ASGLAGAPSEQF
TRBV20-1	TRBJ1-5	SAIDRDGNQPQH
TRBV7-3	TRBJ2-5	ASSSQAPGLADQETQY
TRBV3-1	TRBJ2-3	ASSQDGGGKDTQY
TRBV2	TRBJ2-7	ASSERGEDYEQY
TRBV5-1	TRBJ1-1	ASSEGSAGTEAF
TRBV7-8	TRBJ2-7	ATGASVSYEQY
TRBV11-2	TRBJ2-7	ASSLDSQTVYEQY
TRBV5-5	TRBJ2-7	ASSLFWDSYEQY
TRBV9	TRBJ2-7	ASSGGSGGSYEQY
TRBV20-1	TRBJ2-1	SARLARGVYNEQF
TRBV27	TRBJ2-5	ASSLQGWGEETQY
TRBV4-1	TRBJ2-7	ASSQGLAFSYEQY
TRBV15	TRBJ2-5	ATSRGVVTTQETQY
TRBV12-3/TRBV12-4	TRBJ1-2	ASSFTGTMRGYT
TRBV27	TRBJ1-6	ASSRGGYSPLH
TRBV5-8	TRBJ2-7	ASSSGTGKADPYEQY
TRBV7-8	TRBJ2-7	ASSSQSASRLRYEQH
TRBV7-2	TRBJ1-5	ASSSEGTLQPQH
TRBV12-3/TRBV12-4	TRBJ2-1	ASRQDRGPYNEQF
TRBV30	TRBJ1-1	AWSVRHMNTEAF
TRBV20-1	TRBJ2-3	SARREGTSGSGNTQY
TRBV28	TRBJ2-7	ASQGAGYEQY
TRBV5-1	TRBJ2-5	ASRRTSGIPTQETQY
TRBV30	TRBJ2-7	AWTSLTYEQY
TRBV30	TRBJ1-4	AWTPRGGYEKLF
TRBV3-1	TRBJ1-3	ASSQGWSGNTIY
TRBV20-1	TRBJ1-4	SAGQPGEKLF
TRBV6-1	TRBJ1-6	ASSRGDSNSPLH
TRBV4-2	TRBJ2-1	ASSQDGVRSSYNEQF